This TCR beta chain is from a study of CD8+CD57+ T cells in acquired aplastic anemia. Study details: Sorted CD4+ and CD8+ cell DNA averaged 3.2 ug.

The germline V gene has CDR1 DFQATT and CDR2 SNEGSKA (reference sequence). The CDR3 contains 15 residues. The V segment lost 1 base and the J segment 2 bases; nucleotides outside the gene matches: 4. For CDR3 and TCR beta VDJ profiling, genomic DNA was the template used. TCRdb used MiXCR to reprocess the reads, holding one entry per CDR3 protein. The repertoire holds some 180,000 distinct CDR3 sequences, with around 50% as singletons. Remarks on this clonotype: The antigen is unknown.

Regarding the study as a whole: Patients and controls turned out to have more than 25 CD8+ CDR3 sequences in common.

Sequencing involved patients with CD8+CD57+ cell expansion previously shown by flow cytometry. Every patient was diagnosed with severe acquired aplastic anemia. The chain uses TRBV20-1 and TRBJ2-3; 9 nucleotides align to TRBD2. The TCR sequence derives from a human donor with aplastic anemia. The material sequenced was sorted CD4+, CD8+, or CD8+CD57+ T cells (not recorded which) from PBMCs. CDR3 sequence: CSARGGTSLTDTQYF. The CDR3 DNA sequence: TGCAGTGCTAGAGGGGGGACTAGCCTCACAGATACGCAGTATTTT.